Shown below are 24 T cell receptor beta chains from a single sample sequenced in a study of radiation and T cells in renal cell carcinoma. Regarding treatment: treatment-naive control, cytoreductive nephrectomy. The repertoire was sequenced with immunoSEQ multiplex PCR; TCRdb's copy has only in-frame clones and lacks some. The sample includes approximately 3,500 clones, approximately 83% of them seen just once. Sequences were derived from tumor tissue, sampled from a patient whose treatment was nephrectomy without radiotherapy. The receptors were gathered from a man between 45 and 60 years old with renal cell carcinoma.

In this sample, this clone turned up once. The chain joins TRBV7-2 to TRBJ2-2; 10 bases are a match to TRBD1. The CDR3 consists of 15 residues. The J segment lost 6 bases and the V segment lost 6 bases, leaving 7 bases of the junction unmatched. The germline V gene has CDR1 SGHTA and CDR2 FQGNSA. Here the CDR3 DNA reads TGTGCCAGCAGGAAGGGACAGGGGTTCTCCGGGGAGCTGTTTTTT. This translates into CASRKGQGFSGELFF.

The CDR3, as DNA: TGTGCCAGCAGCGCCGGGGGGGAGACCCAGTACTTC. Residues: CASSAGGETQYF. The chain uses TRBV7-3 and TRBJ2-5, with 7 bases that match TRBD2. The germline gives CDR1 SGHTA, CDR2 FQGTGA. V was pared by 5 bases and J by 5 bases, with 2 bases of the junction left unmatched. This CDR3 has 12 amino acids.

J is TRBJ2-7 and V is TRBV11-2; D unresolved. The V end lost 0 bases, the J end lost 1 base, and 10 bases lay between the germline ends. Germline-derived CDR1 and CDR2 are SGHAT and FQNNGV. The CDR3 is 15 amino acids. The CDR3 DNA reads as TGTGCCAGCAGCTTAGATCCAGGCTTTTCCTACGAGCAGTACTTC. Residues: CASSLDPGFSYEQYF.

This CDR3 reads CASSLVGAAAFF. The CDR3 DNA is TGTGCCAGCAGCTTGGTAGGAGCTGCTGCTTTCTTT. This sequence joins TRBV5-4 and TRBJ1-1; no firm D call. Germline V gene sequence: CDR1 SGHNT, CDR2 YYREEE (reference sequence). This CDR3 has 12 amino acids. Trimming removed 0 bases from V and 11 bases from J, with 11 bases in between.

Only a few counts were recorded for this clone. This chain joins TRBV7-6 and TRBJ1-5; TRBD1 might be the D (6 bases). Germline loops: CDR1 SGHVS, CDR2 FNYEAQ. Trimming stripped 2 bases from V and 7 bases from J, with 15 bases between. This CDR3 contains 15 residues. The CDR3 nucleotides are TGTGCCAGCAGCTTACTGGGGGGCGTTGGCCAGCCCCAGCATTTT. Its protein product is CASSLLGGVGQPQHF.

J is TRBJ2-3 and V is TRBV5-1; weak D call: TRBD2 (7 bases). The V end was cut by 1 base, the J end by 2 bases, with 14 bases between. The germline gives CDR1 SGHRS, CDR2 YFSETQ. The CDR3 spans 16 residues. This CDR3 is CASSLTGAGATDTQYF. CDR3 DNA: TGCGCCAGCAGCTTGACGGGGGCGGGAGCCACAGATACGCAGTATTTT.

For the CDR3, the DNA is TGTGCCAGCAGCTCCGCCGGGTTACACACTGAAGCTTTCTTT. Its translation is CASSSAGLHTEAFF. The chain employs TRBV7-2 and TRBJ1-1; D remains unclear. This CDR3 spans 14 amino acids. V was clipped by 4 bases and J by 3 bases, with 12 bases between them. Germline CDR1 is SGHTA and CDR2 is FQGNSA.

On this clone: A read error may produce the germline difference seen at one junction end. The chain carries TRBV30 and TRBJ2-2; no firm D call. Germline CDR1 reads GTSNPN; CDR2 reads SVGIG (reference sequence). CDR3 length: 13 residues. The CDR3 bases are TGTGCCTGGAGAGGGCCAAACAACGGGGAGCTGTTTTTT. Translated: CAWRGPNNGELFF.

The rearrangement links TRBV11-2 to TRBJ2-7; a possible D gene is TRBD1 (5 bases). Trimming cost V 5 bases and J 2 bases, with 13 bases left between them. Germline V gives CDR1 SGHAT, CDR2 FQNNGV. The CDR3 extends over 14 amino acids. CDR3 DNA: TGTGCCAGCAGCGCCCGAGACAGTACCTACGAGCAGTACTTC. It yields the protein CASSARDSTYEQYF.

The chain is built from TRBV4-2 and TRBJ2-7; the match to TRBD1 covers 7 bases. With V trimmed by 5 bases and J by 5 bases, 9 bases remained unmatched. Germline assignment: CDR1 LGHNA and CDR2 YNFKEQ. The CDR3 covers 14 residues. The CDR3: CASSNVGQSDEQYF. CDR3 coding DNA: TGTGCCAGCAGCAACGTGGGACAGTCCGACGAGCAGTACTTC.

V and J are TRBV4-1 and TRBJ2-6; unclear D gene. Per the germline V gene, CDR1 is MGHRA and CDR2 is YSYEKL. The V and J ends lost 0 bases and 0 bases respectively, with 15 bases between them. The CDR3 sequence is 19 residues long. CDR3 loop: CASSQDFWGQYSGANVLTF. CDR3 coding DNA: TGCGCCAGCAGCCAAGATTTTTGGGGTCAGTACTCTGGGGCCAACGTCCTGACTTTC.

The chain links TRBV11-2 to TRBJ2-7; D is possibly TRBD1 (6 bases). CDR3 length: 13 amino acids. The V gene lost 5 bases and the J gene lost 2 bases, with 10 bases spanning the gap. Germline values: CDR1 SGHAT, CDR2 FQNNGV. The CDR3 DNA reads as TGTGCCAGCAGCCACGGACAGACCTACGAGCAGTACTTC. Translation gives CASSHGQTYEQYF.

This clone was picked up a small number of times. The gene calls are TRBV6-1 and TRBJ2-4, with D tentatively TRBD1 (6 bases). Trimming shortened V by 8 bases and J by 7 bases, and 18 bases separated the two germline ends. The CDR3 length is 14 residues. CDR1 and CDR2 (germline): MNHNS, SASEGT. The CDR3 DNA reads TGTGCCAGCGGAACAGTAACAGGGATCAACATTCAGTACTTC. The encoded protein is CASGTVTGINIQYF.

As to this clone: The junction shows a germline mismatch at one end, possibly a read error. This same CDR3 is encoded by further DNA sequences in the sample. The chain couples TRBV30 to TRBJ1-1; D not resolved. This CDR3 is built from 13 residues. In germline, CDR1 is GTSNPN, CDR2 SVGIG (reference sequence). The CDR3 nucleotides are TGTGCCTGGAGTGTACAAGGCTACACCGAAGCTTTCTTT. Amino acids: CAWSVQGYTEAFF.

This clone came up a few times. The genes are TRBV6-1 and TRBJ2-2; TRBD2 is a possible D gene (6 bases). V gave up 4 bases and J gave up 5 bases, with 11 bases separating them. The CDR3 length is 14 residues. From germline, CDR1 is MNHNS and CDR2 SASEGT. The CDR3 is CASSGGTHTGELFF. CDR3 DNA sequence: TGTGCCAGCAGTGGCGGGACTCATACCGGGGAGCTGTTTTTT.

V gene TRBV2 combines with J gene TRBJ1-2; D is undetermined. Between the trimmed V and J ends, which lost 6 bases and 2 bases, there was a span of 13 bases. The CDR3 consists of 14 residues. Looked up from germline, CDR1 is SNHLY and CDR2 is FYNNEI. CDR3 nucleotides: TGTGCCAGCAGGGATACGAGGACCAACTATGGCTACACCTTC. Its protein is CASRDTRTNYGYTF.

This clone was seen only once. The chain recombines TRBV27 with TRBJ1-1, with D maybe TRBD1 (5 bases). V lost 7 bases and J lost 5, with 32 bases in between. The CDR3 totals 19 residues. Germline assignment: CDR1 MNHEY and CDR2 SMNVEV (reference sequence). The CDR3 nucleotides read TGTGCCAGCACTAAATCTCTAGGGGCGACCCTAATGAGACGGACTGAAGCTTTCTTT. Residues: CASTKSLGATLMRRTEAFF.

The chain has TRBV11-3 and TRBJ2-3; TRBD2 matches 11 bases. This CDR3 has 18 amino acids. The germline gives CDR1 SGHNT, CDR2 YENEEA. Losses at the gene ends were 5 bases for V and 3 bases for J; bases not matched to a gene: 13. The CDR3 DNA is TGTGCCAGCAGCCCCAGGACTAGCGGGCGAGGGAAAACAGATACGCAGTATTTT. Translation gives CASSPRTSGRGKTDTQYF.

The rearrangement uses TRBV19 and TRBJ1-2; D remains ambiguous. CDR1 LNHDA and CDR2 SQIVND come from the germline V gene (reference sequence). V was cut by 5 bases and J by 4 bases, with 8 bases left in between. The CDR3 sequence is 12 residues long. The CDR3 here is CASSSTGYGYTF. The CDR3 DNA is TGTGCCAGTAGTTCCACCGGCTATGGCTACACCTTC.

DNA of the CDR3: TGTGCCAGCAGCTTAGGTAGCGGGAGGGCCTGGGAGCAGTTCTTC. It translates to CASSLGSGRAWEQFF. The V call is TRBV11-2, the J call TRBJ2-1, with TRBD2 matching over 11 bases. With 1 base clipped from V and 10 bases from J, the junction kept 6 bases outside the gene matches. CDR1 is SGHAT and CDR2 is FQNNGV in the germline V gene. The CDR3 covers 15 residues.

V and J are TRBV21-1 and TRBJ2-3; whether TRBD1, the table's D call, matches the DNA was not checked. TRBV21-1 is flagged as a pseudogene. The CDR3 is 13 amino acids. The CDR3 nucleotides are TGTGCCAGCAGCAAAAAACAAACAGATACGCAGTATTTT. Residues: CASSKKQTDTQYF.

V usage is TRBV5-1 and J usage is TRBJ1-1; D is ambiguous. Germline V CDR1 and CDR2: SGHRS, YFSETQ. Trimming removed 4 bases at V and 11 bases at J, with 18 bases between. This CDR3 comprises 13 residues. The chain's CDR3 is CASSPRTGVEAFF. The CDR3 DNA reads TGCGCCAGCAGCCCCCGGACCGGCGTCGAGGCTTTCTTT.

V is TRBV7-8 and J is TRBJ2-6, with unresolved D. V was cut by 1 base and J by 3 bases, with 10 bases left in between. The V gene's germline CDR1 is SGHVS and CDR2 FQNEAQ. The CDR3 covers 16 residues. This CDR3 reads CASSLDFVGGANVLTF. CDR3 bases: TGTGCCAGCAGCTTAGATTTCGTCGGTGGGGCCAACGTCCTGACTTTC.

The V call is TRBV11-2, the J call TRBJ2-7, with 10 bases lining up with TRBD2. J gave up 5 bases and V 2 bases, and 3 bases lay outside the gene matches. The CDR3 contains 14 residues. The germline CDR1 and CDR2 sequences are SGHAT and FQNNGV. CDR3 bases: TGTGCCAGCAGCTTACTAGCGGGAGTAAACGAGCAGTACTTC. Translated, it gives CASSLLAGVNEQYF. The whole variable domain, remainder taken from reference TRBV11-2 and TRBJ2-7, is EAGVAQSPRYKIIEKRQSVAFWCNPISGHATLYWYQQILGQGPKLLIQFQNNGVVDDSQLPKDRFSAERLKGVDSTLKIQPAKLEDSAVYLCASSLLAGVNEQYFGPGTRLTVT.